The table lists the clone carrying this T cell receptor (beta chain) with a few counts. Antigen specificity is unknown. Produced via immunoSEQ multiplex PCR; TCRdb's table is partial and in-frame only. Of approximately 43,000 clones in the sample, around 86% were seen once. The entry originates in a study of PD-1 blockade in classical Hodgkin lymphoma. No patient escaped relapse after autologous stem cell transplantation, and brentuximab vedotin exposure varied. Whole-study results and caveats: Relapsed/refractory patients reportedly had lower baseline diversity than newly diagnosed patients. In CD4+ cells, TCR diversity went up significantly by C4D1, but in CD8+ cells it did not.

The CDR3 covers 13 residues. CDR1 is SQVTM and CDR2 is ANQGSEA in the germline V gene. V lost 6 bases to trimming and J lost 4 bases, with 15 bases between them. The specimen comprised peripheral blood mononuclear cells (PBMCs), sampled before the second cycle of nivolumab. The origin of this receptor is a human donor with classical Hodgkin lymphoma. The rearrangement links TRBV29-1 to TRBJ1-1; TRBD1 is a possible D gene (5 bases). DNA of the CDR3: TGCAGCGTAGACGGGACGGGTGCCACTGAAGCTTTCTTT. It encodes CSVDGTGATEAFF.